This entry lists 23 T cell receptor beta chains sequenced from one sample in a study of blood T cell repertoires in COVID-19. Some clones are missing from TCRdb's copy, which holds only in-frame ones; the method was immunoSEQ multiplex PCR. The sample holds approximately 160,000 clones, over 80% seen once. Sequencing was done on a sample of peripheral blood. All receptors come from a woman in her sixties or seventies with acute or convalescent COVID-19.

V and J are TRBV27 and TRBJ1-2; D unresolved. The CDR3 runs to 14 residues. From germline, CDR1 is MNHEY and CDR2 SMNVEV (reference sequence). V lost 3 bases and J lost 5, with 13 bases in between. This CDR3 reads CASSLGRLHYGYTF. In nucleotides, the CDR3 is TGTGCCAGCAGTTTGGGCAGGCTTCATTATGGCTACACCTTC.

The rearrangement uses TRBV9 and TRBJ2-3, with TRBD2 matching 7 bases. Trimming took 1 base from V and 2 from J; bases not matched to a gene: 4. Germline CDR1 and CDR2: SGDLS and YYNGEE. The CDR3 loop spans 15 amino acids. The chain's CDR3 is CASSVSGLVTDTQYF. The CDR3 nucleotides read TGTGCCAGCAGCGTAAGTGGACTAGTCACAGATACGCAGTATTTT.

The chain carries TRBV28 and TRBJ1-2; no definite D call. This CDR3 is built from 17 residues. V lost 5 bases to trimming and J lost 2 bases, with 21 bases between them. CDR1 is MDHEN and CDR2 is SYDVKM in the germline V gene. DNA for the CDR3: TGTGCCAGCAGTACATTTGCGGGCGCGGAATTAAACTATGGCTACACCTTC. Its translation: CASSTFAGAELNYGYTF.

The count of this clone is one. The J gene is TRBJ2-5, the V gene TRBV10-1; 10 nucleotides align to TRBD2. Germline trimming cut 0 bases from V and 5 bases from J; bases unmatched to any gene: 6. Germline V lookup: CDR1 WNHNN, CDR2 SYGVQD (reference sequence). The CDR3 spans 16 residues. Here the CDR3 reads CASSESSAGGQETQYF. The CDR3 DNA is TGCGCCAGCAGTGAGTCTTCAGCGGGGGGGCAGGAGACCCAGTACTTC.

V gene TRBV30 combines with J gene TRBJ1-2; possible D gene TRBD1, 5 bases. V was clipped by 7 bases and J by 8 bases, with 14 bases between them. The CDR3 covers 11 residues. Per the germline V gene, CDR1 is GTSNPN and CDR2 is SVGIG (reference sequence). In DNA form, the CDR3 reads TGTGCCTCCACGAAGGCAGGGGGCTACACCTTC. Translated, it gives CASTKAGGYTF.

This clone was found a few times. The chain employs TRBV7-2 and TRBJ1-5, with D perhaps TRBD1 (5 bases). Germline-derived CDR1 and CDR2 are SGHTA and FQGNSA. The V and J ends lost 5 bases and 2 bases respectively, with 10 bases between them. The CDR3 runs 14 residues. CDR3 nucleotides: TGTGCCAGCAGCGGAGGAGGGGGCAATCAGCCCCAGCATTTT. This gives the protein CASSGGGGNQPQHF.

The chain uses TRBV11-3 and TRBJ1-3; D not resolved. The CDR3 is 16 residues long. V was pared by 0 bases and J by 4 bases, with 13 bases between. CDR1 and CDR2 from the germline V gene are SGHNT and YENEEA. The CDR3 here is CASSLDGPGSGNTIYF. The CDR3 DNA reads TGTGCCAGCAGCTTAGATGGTCCGGGTTCCGGAAACACCATATATTTT.

This clone showed up just a few times. This CDR3 is also generated by other DNA sequences in the sample. V and J are TRBV7-9 and TRBJ1-1, with D possibly matching TRBD1 (5 bases). V gave up 5 bases and J gave up 5 bases, with 6 bases separating them. CDR3 size: 11 residues. CDR1 and CDR2 from the germline V gene are SEHNR and FQNEAQ (reference sequence). CDR3 sequence reads: CASSPGTEAFF. CDR3 nucleotide sequence: TGTGCCAGCAGCCCAGGGACTGAAGCTTTCTTT. The entire variable domain, with the rest obtained from reference TRBV7-9 and TRBJ1-1, is as follows: DTGVSQNPRHKITKRGQNVTFRCDPISEHNRLYWYRQTLGQGPEFLTYFQNEAQLEKSRLLSDRFSAERPKGSFSTLEIQRTEQGDSAMYLCASSPGTEAFFGQGTRLTVV.

The J gene is TRBJ1-2, the V gene TRBV18; 9 bases map to TRBD1. The CDR3 contains 14 residues. Germline CDR1 reads KGHSH; CDR2 reads LQKENI. Germline trimming cut 4 bases from V and 3 bases from J; bases unmatched to any gene: 3. The CDR3, as DNA: TGTGCCAGCTCACAGGGACAGGGTCACTATGGCTACACCTTC. This translates into CASSQGQGHYGYTF. Complete variable domain (other parts from reference TRBV18 and TRBJ1-2): NAGVMQNPRHLVRRRGQEARLRCSPMKGHSHVYWYRQLPEEGLKFMVYLQKENIIDESGMPKERFSAEFPKEGPSILRIQQVVRGDSAAYFCASSQGQGHYGYTFGSGTRLTVV.

This chain uses TRBV6-5 with TRBJ1-4; D remains ambiguous. From germline, CDR1 is MNHEY and CDR2 SVGAGI. This CDR3 has 13 amino acids. V was cut by 0 bases and J by 8 bases, with 7 bases left in between. DNA of the CDR3: TGTGCCAGCAGTTACTCGGCAGGAGAAAAACTGTTTTTT. Its translation: CASSYSAGEKLFF.

The chain couples TRBV6-5 to TRBJ1-5; TRBD1 is a possible D gene (6 bases). V shed 8 bases and J shed 6 bases, with 14 bases lying between them. The CDR3 has 13 residues. The V gene's germline CDR1 is MNHEY and CDR2 SVGAGI. CDR3 region: CASAKQGSQPQHF. The DNA of the CDR3 is TGTGCCAGCGCAAAACAGGGTTCTCAGCCCCAGCATTTT.

This chain connects TRBV15 to TRBJ1-1, with a weak D call TRBD1 (5 bases). The CDR3 totals 15 residues. CDR1 and CDR2 from the germline V gene are LNHNV and YYDKDF (reference sequence). The V gene lost 0 bases and the J gene lost 7 bases, with 15 bases spanning the gap. CDR3 nucleotide sequence: TGTGCCACCAGCAGAGAGGCCGGACAACTCGGTGAAGCTTTCTTT. This sequence encodes CATSREAGQLGEAFF.

This clone appeared a few times. The chain uses TRBV4-3 and TRBJ2-7; TRBD2 matches 16 bases. V was clipped by 4 bases and J by 2 bases; unmatched bases: 8. The CDR3 totals 18 residues. Per germline, CDR1 LGHNA and CDR2 YSLEER. The CDR3 DNA follows: TGCGCCAGCAGCCGAGGGACTAGCGGGGGGGCCGGGGCCTACGAGCAGTACTTC. Translating gives CASSRGTSGGAGAYEQYF.

This chain links TRBV6-1 with TRBJ1-6; D unclear. V gave up 1 base and J gave up 0 bases, with 7 bases separating them. From germline, CDR1 is MNHNS and CDR2 SASEGT. This CDR3 is built from 16 residues. The CDR3 DNA sequence: TGTGCCAGCAGTGAAGACCTCGGCTCCTATAATTCACCCCTCCACTTT. It codes for CASSEDLGSYNSPLHF.

The chain couples TRBV10-2 to TRBJ1-6, with D uncertain. The germline CDR1 and CDR2 sequences are WSHSY and SAAADI. This CDR3 region has 12 residues. V was cut by 6 bases and J by 4 bases, with 4 bases left in between. Here the CDR3 DNA reads TGCGCCAGCAGCAATTATAATTCACCCCTCCACTTT. The encoded protein is CASSNYNSPLHF.

The gene calls are TRBV9 and TRBJ2-5; D remains unclear. Germline V gene sequence: CDR1 SGDLS, CDR2 YYNGEE. The CDR3 spans 15 residues. The V and J ends lost 0 bases and 1 base respectively, with 10 bases between them. Here the CDR3 DNA reads TGTGCCAGCAGCGTAGCTCGGGTGGGCCAAGAGACCCAGTACTTC. Translated, it gives CASSVARVGQETQYF.

This rearrangement joins TRBV30 to TRBJ2-1; 11 positions agree with TRBD1. The CDR3 runs to 13 residues. CDR1 is GTSNPN, CDR2 SVGIG, per germline (reference sequence). V shed 8 bases and J 9 bases; nucleotides not matched to a gene: 9. The CDR3 protein is CAGTGGRRGEQFF. The DNA for the CDR3 is TGTGCCGGGACAGGGGGACGGCGGGGTGAGCAGTTCTTC.

This sequence joins TRBV5-5 and TRBJ1-1; the D is unclear. Germline V lookup: CDR1 SGHKS, CDR2 YYEKEE (reference sequence). With 0 bases removed from V and 4 bases from J, the gap between germline ends came to 10 bases. The CDR3 is 14 residues long. The CDR3 nucleotides read TGTGCCAGCAGCTTGGGGGCGCCGATCACTGAAGCTTTCTTT. This encodes CASSLGAPITEAFF.

The chain links TRBV4-3 to TRBJ2-3; D ambiguous. Germline V gene lookup returns CDR1 LGHNA and CDR2 YSLEER. Deletions cut 5 bases from V and 2 bases from J, with 5 bases between. This CDR3 has 12 residues. CDR3: CASSGFTDTQYF. The CDR3 nucleotides are TGCGCCAGCAGCGGCTTCACAGATACGCAGTATTTT.

The genes are TRBV5-1 and TRBJ1-4, with 9 bases fitting TRBD1. CDR3 size: 14 residues. Unmatched junction bases numbered 4, after V lost 2 bases and J lost 8 bases. Per the germline V gene, CDR1 is SGHRS and CDR2 is YFSETQ. In nucleotides, the CDR3 is TGCGCCAGCAGCTTCGGGACAGGGCGGGAAAAACTGTTTTTT. Amino acids: CASSFGTGREKLFF.

V and J are TRBV5-6 and TRBJ1-5; 7 nucleotides line up with TRBD1. The CDR3 is 14 amino acids. Trimming took 1 base from V and 7 from J; bases not matched to a gene: 5. Germline V lookup: CDR1 SGHDT, CDR2 YYEEEE. This CDR3 reads CASSLRGGRQPQHF. DNA for the CDR3: TGTGCCAGCAGCTTGAGAGGGGGCAGGCAGCCCCAGCATTTT.

V and J are TRBV20-1 and TRBJ2-7; TRBD2 is a possible D gene (6 bases). Trimming stripped 3 bases from V and 6 bases from J, with 18 bases between. The CDR3 is 14 amino acids. Germline V gene data show CDR1 as DFQATT and CDR2 as SNEGSKA (reference sequence). This CDR3 reads CSASRLVQTREQYF. CDR3 sequence (DNA): TGCAGTGCTAGTAGACTAGTCCAGACACGCGAGCAGTACTTC.

V usage is TRBV5-4 and J usage is TRBJ2-5; TRBD1 might be the D (7 bases). The germline CDR1 and CDR2 sequences are SGHNT and YYREEE (reference sequence). The CDR3 covers 15 residues. Trimming shortened V by 0 bases and J by 6 bases, and 15 bases separated the two germline ends. The CDR3 nucleotides are TGTGCCAGCAGCTTGGTCCCAGGGGGGAGTCAGACCCAGTACTTC. As protein: CASSLVPGGSQTQYF. Using reference TRBV5-4 and TRBJ2-5 for the parts outside the CDR3, the full variable domain is ETGVTQSPTHLIKTRGQQVTLRCSSQSGHNTVSWYQQALGQGPQFIFQYYREEENGRGNFPPRFSGLQFPNYSSELNVNALELDDSALYLCASSLVPGGSQTQYFGPGTRLLVL.